This T cell receptor beta chain was recovered during a study of T cell responses to AZD1222 COVID-19 vaccine. The ends were cut back, 1 base at V and 3 bases at J, with 7 bases in the middle. This CDR3 is built from 13 residues. CDR1 is SGDLS and CDR2 is YYNGEE in the germline V gene. Sequencing was performed with immunoSEQ multiplex PCR; in TCRdb, only in-frame clones are kept and a portion is missing. The sample carries approximately 160,000 clones, roughly 87% recorded once. The chain carries TRBV9 and TRBJ1-2, with D possibly being TRBD1 (6 bases). The input for sequencing was peripheral blood, taken on day 0 of AZD1222 vaccination. The clonotype comes from an adult in good health. The CDR3 loop is CASSVQGYYGYTF. The CDR3 DNA reads as TGTGCCAGCAGCGTACAGGGGTACTATGGCTACACCTTC. The variable domain in full, completed from reference TRBV9 and TRBJ1-2, reads DSGVTQTPKHLITATGQRVTLRCSPRSGDLSVYWYQQSLDQGLQFLIQYYNGEERAKGNILERFSAQQFPDLHSELNLSSLELGDSALYFCASSVQGYYGYTFGSGTRLTVV.